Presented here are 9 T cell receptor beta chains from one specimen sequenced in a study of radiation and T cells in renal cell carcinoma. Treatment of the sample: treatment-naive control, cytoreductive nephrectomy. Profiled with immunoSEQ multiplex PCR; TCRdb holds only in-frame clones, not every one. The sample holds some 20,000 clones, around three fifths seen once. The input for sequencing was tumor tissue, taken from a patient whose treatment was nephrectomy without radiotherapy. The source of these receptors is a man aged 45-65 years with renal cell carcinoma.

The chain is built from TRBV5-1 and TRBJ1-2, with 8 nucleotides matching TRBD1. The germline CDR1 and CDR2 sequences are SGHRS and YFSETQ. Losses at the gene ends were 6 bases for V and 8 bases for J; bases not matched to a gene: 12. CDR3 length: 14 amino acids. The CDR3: CASTEDRGAVGYTF. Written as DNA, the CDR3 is TGCGCCAGCACAGAAGACAGGGGTGCGGTCGGCTACACCTTC.

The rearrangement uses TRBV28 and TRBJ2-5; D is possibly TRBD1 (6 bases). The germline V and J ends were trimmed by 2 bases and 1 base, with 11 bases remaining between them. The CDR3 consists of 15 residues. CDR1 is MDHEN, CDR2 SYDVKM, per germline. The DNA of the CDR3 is TGTGCCAGCAGTTTACTTACAGGGTCCCAAGAGACCCAGTACTTC. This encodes CASSLLTGSQETQYF.

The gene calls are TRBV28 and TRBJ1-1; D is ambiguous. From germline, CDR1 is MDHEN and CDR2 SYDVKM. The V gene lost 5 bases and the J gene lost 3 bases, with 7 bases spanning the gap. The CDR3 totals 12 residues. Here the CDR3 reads CASSQEYTEAFF. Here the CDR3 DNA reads TGTGCCAGCAGTCAAGAGTACACTGAAGCTTTCTTT.

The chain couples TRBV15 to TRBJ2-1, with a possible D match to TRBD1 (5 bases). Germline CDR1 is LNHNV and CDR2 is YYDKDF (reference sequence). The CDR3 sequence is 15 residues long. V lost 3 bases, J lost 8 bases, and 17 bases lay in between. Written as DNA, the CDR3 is TGTGCCACCAGCAGCAACAGGATCAGGTCGGATGAGCAGTTCTTC. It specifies CATSSNRIRSDEQFF.

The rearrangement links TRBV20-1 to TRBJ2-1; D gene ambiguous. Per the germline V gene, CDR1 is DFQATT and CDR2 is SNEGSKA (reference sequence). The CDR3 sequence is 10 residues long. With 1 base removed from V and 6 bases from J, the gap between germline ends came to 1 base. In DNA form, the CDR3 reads TGCAGTGCTAGAGCCAATGAGCAGTTCTTC. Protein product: CSARANEQFF.

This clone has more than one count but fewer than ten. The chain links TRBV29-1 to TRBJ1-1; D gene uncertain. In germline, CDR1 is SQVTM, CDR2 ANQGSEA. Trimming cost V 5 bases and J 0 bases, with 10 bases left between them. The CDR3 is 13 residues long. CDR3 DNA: TGCAGCGTTAGCGGGGTCCTGAACACTGAAGCTTTCTTT. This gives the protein CSVSGVLNTEAFF. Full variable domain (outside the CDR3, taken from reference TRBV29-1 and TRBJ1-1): SAVISQKPSRDICQRGTSLTIQCQVDSQVTMMFWYRQQPGQSLTLIATANQGSEATYESGFVIDKFPISRPNLTFSTLTVSNMSPEDSSIYLCSVSGVLNTEAFFGQGTRLTVV.

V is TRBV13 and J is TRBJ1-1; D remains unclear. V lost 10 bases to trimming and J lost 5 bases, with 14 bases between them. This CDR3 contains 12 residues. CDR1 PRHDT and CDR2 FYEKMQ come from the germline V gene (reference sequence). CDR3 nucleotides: TGTGCCACCTCGGATGGGCGGACTGAAGCTTTCTTT. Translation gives CATSDGRTEAFF.

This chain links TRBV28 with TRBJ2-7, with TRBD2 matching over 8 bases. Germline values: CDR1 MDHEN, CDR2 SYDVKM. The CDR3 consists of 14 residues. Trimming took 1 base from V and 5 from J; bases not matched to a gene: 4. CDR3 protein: CASSLLGTRHEQYF. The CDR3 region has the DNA TGTGCCAGCAGTTTATTGGGGACTAGACACGAGCAGTACTTC.

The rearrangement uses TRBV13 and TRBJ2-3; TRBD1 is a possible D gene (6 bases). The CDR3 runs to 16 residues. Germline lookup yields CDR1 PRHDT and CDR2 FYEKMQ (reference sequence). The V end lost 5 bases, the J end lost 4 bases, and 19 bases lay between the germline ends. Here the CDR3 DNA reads TGTGCCAGCAGCCCCCAGGGGCAGGGCGTGTCAGATACGCAGTATTTT. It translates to CASSPQGQGVSDTQYF.